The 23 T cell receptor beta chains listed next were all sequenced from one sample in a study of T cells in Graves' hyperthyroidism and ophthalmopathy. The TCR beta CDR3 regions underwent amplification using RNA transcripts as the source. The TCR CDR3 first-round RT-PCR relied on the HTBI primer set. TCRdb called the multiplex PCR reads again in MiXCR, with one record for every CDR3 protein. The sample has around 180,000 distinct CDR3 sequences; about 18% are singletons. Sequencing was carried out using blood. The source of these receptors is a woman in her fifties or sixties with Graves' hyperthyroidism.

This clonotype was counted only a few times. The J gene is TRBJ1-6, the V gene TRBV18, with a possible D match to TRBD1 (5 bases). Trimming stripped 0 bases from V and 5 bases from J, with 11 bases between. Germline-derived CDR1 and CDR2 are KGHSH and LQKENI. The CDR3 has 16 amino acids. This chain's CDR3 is CASSPPPGGNNSPLHF. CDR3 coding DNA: TGTGCCAGCTCACCACCCCCCGGGGGAAATAATTCACCCCTCCACTTT.

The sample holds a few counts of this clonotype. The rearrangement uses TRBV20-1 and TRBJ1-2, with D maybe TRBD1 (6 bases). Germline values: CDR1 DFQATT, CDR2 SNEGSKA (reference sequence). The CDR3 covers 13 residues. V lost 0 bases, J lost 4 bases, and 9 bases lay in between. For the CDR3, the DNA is TGCAGTGCTAGAGAGGACAGCGGCTATGGCTACACCTTC. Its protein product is CSAREDSGYGYTF.

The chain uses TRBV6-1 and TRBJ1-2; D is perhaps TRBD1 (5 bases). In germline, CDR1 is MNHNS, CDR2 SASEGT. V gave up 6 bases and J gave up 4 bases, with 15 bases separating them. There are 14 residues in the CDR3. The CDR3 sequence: CASRSGGALYGYTF. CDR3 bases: TGTGCCAGCAGGTCGGGTGGGGCCCTCTATGGCTACACCTTC.

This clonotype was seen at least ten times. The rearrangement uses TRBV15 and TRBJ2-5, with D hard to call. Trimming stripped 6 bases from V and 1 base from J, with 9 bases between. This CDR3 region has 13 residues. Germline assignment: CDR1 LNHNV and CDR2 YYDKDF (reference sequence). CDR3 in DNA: TGTGCCACCAGTTATGACACCCAAGAGACCCAGTACTTC. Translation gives CATSYDTQETQYF. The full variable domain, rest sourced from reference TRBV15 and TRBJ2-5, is DAMVIQNPRYQVTQFGKPVTLSCSQTLNHNVMYWYQQKSSQAPKLLFHYYDKDFNNEADTPDNFQSRRPNTSFCFLDIRSPGLGDTAMYLCATSYDTQETQYFGPGTRLLVL.

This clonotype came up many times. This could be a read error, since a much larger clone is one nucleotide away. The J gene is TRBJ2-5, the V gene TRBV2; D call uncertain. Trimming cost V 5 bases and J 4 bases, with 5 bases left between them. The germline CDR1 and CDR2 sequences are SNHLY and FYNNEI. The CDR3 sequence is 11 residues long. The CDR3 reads CASSKPETQYF. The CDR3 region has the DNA TGTGCCAGCAGTAAGCCAGAGACCCAGTACTTC.

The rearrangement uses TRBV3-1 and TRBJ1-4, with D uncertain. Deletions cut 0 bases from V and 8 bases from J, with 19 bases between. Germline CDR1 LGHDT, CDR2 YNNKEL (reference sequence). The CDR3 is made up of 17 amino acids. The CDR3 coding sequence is TGTGCCAGCAGCCAAGATTTCGTCCGCGAACAAAACGAAAAACTGTTTTTT. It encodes CASSQDFVREQNEKLFF.

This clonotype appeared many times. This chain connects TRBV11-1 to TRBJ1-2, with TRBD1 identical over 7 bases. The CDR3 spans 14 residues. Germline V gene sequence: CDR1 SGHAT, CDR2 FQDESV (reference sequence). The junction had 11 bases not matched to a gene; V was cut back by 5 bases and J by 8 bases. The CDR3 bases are TGTGCCAGCAGCCCCGTTGAGGGGGCTAGAGGCTACACCTTC. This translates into CASSPVEGARGYTF.

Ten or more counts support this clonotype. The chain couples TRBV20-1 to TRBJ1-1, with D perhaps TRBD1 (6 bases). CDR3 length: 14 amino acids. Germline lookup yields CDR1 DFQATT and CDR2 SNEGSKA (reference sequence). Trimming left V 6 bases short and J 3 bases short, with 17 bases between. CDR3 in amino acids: CSALYRVRYTEAFF. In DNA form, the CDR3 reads TGCAGTGCGCTATACAGGGTAAGGTACACTGAAGCTTTCTTT.

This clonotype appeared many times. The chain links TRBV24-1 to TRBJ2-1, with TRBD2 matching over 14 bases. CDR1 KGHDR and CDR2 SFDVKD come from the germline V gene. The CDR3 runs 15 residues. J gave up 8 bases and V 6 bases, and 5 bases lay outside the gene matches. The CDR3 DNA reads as TGTGCCACCAGTTTGACTAGCGGGGGGGCTTATGAGCAGTTCTTC. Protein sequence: CATSLTSGGAYEQFF.

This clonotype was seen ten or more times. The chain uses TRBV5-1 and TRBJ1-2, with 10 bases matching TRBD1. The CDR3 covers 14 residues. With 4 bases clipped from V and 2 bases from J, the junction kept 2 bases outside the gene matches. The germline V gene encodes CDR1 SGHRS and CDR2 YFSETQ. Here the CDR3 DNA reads TGCGCCAGCAGCCGGGGACAGGGGAACTATGGCTACACCTTC. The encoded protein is CASSRGQGNYGYTF.

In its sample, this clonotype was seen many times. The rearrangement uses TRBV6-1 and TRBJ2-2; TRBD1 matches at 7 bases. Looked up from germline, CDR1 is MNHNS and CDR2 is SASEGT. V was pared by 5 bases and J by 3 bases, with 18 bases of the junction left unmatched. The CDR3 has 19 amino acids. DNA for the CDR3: TGTGCCAGCAGTTTCCAGGGACAGCCCTCAAAAGCTGACACCGGGGAGCTGTTTTTT. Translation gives CASSFQGQPSKADTGELFF.

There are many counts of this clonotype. The CDR3 nucleotides read TGTGCCAGCAGCTTTTCAGTGAACACCGGGGAGCTGTTTTTT. This encodes CASSFSVNTGELFF. The rearrangement joins TRBV5-8 to TRBJ2-2; D remains unclear. Germline CDR1 reads SGHTS; CDR2 reads YDEGEE. The CDR3 runs to 14 residues. The germline V and J ends were trimmed by 2 bases and 1 base, with 6 bases remaining between them.

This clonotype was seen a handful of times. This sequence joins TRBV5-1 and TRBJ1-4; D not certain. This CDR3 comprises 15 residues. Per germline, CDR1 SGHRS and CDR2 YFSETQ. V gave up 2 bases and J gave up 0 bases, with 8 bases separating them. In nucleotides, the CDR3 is TGCGCCAGCAGCTTTGTGGGTGCAACTAATGAAAAACTGTTTTTT. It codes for CASSFVGATNEKLFF. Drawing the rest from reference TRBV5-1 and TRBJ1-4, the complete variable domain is KAGVTQTPRYLIKTRGQQVTLSCSPISGHRSVSWYQQTPGQGLQFLFEYFSETQRNKGNFPGRFSGRQFSNSRSEMNVSTLELGDSALYLCASSFVGATNEKLFFGSGTQLSVL.

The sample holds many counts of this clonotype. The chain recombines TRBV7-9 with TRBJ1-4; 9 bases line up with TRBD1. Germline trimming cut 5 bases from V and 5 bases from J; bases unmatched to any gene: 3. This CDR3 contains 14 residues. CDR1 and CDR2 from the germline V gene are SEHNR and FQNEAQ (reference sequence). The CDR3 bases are TGTGCCAGCAGCCTCGGACAGGGGAATGAAAAACTGTTTTTT. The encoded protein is CASSLGQGNEKLFF.

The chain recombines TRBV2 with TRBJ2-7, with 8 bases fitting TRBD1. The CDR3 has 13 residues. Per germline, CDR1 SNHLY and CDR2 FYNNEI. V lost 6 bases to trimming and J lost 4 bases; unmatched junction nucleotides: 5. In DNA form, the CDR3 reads TGTGCCAGCAGAGGACAGGGTTCTTACGAGCAGTACTTC. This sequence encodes CASRGQGSYEQYF.

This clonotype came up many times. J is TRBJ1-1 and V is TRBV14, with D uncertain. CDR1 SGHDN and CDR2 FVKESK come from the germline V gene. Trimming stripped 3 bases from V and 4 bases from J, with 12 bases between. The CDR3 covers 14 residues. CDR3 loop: CASSQWVKGTEAFF. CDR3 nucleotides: TGTGCCAGCAGCCAGTGGGTCAAGGGCACTGAAGCTTTCTTT.

For the CDR3, the DNA is TGTGCCAGCAGCCTTATGACAGGGGGCGAGGAAAAACTGTTTTTT. The encoded protein is CASSLMTGGEEKLFF. This chain connects TRBV11-2 to TRBJ1-4, with TRBD1 matching 10 bases. V gave up 5 bases and J gave up 8 bases; unmatched junction bases: 8. The CDR3 runs 15 residues. Germline CDR1 and CDR2: SGHAT and FQNNGV.

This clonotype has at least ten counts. The CDR3 coding sequence is TGTGCCAGCAGCTTACATTCCAACAGGGGCGGGGAGCTGTTTTTT. Translating gives CASSLHSNRGGELFF. This chain joins TRBV7-3 and TRBJ2-2; 7 nucleotides match TRBD1. V shed 2 bases and J 7 bases; nucleotides not matched to a gene: 7. The length of the CDR3 is 15 residues. Germline CDR1 and CDR2: SGHTA and FQGTGA. The full variable domain, its missing parts supplied by reference TRBV7-3 and TRBJ2-2, is GAGVSQTPSNKVTEKGKYVELRCDPISGHTALYWYRQSLGQGPEFLIYFQGTGAADDSGLPNDRFFAVRPEGSVSTLKIQRTERGDSAVYLCASSLHSNRGGELFFGEGSRLTVL.

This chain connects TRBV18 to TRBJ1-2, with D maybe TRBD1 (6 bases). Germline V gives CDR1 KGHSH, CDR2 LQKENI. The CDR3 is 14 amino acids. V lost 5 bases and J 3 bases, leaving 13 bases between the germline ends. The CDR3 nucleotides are TGTGCCAGCTCAATTGGACAGACCCACTATGGCTACACCTTC. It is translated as CASSIGQTHYGYTF.

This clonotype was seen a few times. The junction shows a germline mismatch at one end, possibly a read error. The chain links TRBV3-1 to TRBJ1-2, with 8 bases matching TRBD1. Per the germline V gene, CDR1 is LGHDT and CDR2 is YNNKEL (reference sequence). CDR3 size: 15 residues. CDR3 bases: TGTGCCAGCAACCAAATTGACAGGGGCCTTTATGGCTACACCTTC. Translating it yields CASNQIDRGLYGYTF.

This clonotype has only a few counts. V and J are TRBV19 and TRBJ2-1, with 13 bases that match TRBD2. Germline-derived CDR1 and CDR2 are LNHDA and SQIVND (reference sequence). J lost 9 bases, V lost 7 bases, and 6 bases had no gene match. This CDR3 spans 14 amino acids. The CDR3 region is CASMKLAGGIEQFF. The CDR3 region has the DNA TGTGCCAGTATGAAACTAGCGGGGGGGATTGAGCAGTTCTTC.

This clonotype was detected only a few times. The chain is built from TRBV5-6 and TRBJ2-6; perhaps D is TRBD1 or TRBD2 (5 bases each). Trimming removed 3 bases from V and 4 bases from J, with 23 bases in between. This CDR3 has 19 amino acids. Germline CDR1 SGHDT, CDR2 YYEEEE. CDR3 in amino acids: CASSSPLLGREKGANVLTF. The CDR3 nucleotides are TGTGCCAGCAGCTCCCCTCTTCTGGGCAGGGAGAAAGGGGCCAACGTCCTGACTTTC.

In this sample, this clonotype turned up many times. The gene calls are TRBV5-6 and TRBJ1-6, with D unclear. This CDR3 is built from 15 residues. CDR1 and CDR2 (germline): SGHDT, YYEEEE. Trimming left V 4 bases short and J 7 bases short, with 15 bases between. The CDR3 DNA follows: TGTGCCAGCAGCCGGCCGCGGGCTGTCAATTCACCCCTCCACTTT. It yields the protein CASSRPRAVNSPLHF.